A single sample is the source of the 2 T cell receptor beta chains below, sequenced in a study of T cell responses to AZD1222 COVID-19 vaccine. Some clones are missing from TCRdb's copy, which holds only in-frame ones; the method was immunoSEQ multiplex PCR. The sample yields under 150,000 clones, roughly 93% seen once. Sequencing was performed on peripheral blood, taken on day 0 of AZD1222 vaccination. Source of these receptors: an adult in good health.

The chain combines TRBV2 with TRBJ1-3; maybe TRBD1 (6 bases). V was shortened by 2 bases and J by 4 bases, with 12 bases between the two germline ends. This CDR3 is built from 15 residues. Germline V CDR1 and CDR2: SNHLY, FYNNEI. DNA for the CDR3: TGTGCCAGCAGTGAAACGGCAGGGGTCGGAAACACCATATATTTT. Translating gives CASSETAGVGNTIYF.

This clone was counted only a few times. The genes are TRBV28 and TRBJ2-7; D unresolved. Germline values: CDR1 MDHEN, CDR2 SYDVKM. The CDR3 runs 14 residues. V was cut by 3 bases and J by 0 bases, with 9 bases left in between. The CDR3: CASSFRRTSYEQYF. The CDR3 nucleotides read TGTGCCAGCAGTTTTCGGCGCACCTCCTACGAGCAGTACTTC. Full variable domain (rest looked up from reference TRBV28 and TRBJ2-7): DVKVTQSSRYLVKRTGEKVFLECVQDMDHENMFWYRQDPGLGLRLIYFSYDVKMKEKGDIPEGYSVSREKKERFSLILESASTNQTSMYLCASSFRRTSYEQYFGPGTRLTVT.